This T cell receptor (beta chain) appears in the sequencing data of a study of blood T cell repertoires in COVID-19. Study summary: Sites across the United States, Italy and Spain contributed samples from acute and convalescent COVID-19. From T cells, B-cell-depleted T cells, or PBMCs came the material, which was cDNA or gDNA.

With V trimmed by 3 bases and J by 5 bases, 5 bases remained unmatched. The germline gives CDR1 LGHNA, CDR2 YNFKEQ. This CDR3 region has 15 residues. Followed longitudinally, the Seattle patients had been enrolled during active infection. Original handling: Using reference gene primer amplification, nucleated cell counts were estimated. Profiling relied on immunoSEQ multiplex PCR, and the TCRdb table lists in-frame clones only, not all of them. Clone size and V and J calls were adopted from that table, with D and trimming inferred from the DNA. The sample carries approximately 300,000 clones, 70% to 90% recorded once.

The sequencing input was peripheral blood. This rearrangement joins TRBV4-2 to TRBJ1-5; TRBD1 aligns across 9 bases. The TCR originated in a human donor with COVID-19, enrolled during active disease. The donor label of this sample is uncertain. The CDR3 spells CASSQGQGGDQPQHF. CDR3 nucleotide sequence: TGTGCCAGCAGCCAGGGACAGGGTGGGGATCAGCCCCAGCATTTT.